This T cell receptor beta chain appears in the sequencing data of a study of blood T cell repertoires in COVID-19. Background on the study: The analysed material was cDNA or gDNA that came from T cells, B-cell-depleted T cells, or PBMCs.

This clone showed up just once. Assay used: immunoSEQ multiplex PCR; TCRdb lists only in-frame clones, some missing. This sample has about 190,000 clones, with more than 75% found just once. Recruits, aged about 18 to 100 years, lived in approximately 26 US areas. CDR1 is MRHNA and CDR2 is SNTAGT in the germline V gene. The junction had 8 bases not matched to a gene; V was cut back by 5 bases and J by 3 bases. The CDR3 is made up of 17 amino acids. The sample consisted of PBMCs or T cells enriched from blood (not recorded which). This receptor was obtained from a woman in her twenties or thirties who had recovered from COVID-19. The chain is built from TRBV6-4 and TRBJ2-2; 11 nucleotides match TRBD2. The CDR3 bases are TGTGCCAGCAGTCCGGGACTAGCGGACAGAGACACCGGGGAGCTGTTTTTT. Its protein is CASSPGLADRDTGELFF.